The 27 T cell receptor beta chains below were found in one sample sequenced in a study of cytomegalovirus exposure and HLA in healthy donors. Profiling relied on immunoSEQ multiplex PCR, and the TCRdb table lists in-frame clones only, not all of them. The table lists some 77,000 clones, over 85% of them singletons. Sequenced sample: PBMCs. These receptor sequences come from a man aged 18 to 35 in good health and CMV-seropositive.

V gene TRBV6-5 combines with J gene TRBJ2-7; a possible D gene is TRBD1 (5 bases). Trimming left V 2 bases short and J 0 bases short, with 11 bases between. In germline, CDR1 is MNHEY, CDR2 SVGAGI. This CDR3 has 15 amino acids. The CDR3 region is CASSYEGAGSYEQYF. The CDR3 nucleotides are TGTGCCAGCAGTTACGAAGGGGCCGGCTCCTACGAGCAGTACTTC.

The rearrangement links TRBV13 to TRBJ1-2; TRBD1 agrees at 7 bases. The CDR3 spans 15 residues. Germline trimming cut 5 bases from V and 4 bases from J; bases unmatched to any gene: 10. In germline, CDR1 is PRHDT, CDR2 FYEKMQ (reference sequence). CDR3 sequence reads: CASSKEQGIGYGYTF. CDR3 sequence (DNA): TGTGCCAGCAGCAAAGAACAGGGGATTGGCTATGGCTACACCTTC.

This rearrangement joins TRBV9 to TRBJ2-3, with 7 bases fitting TRBD2. Germline V gene sequence: CDR1 SGDLS, CDR2 YYNGEE. The CDR3 contains 17 residues. J was trimmed by 3 bases and V by 4 bases; bases with no gene match: 14. The CDR3 sequence: CASSTNPARGSTDTQYF. As DNA, the CDR3 is TGTGCCAGCAGCACCAATCCCGCGCGGGGGAGTACAGATACGCAGTATTTT.

The chain carries TRBV19 and TRBJ1-2, with no clear D. CDR1 LNHDA and CDR2 SQIVND come from the germline V gene (reference sequence). The CDR3 contains 14 residues. Trimming took 4 bases from V and 8 from J, leaving 17 bases between them. CDR3 sequence reads: CASSTLGDPTGYTF. In DNA form, the CDR3 reads TGTGCCAGTAGTACCCTCGGGGATCCCACGGGCTACACCTTC. The full variable domain, completed using reference TRBV19 and TRBJ1-2, is DGGITQSPKYLFRKEGQNVTLSCEQNLNHDAMYWYRQDPGQGLRLIYYSQIVNDFQKGDIAEGYSVSREKKESFPLTVTSAQKNPTAFYLCASSTLGDPTGYTFGSGTRLTVV.

The V and J genes are TRBV6-5 and TRBJ2-2; 7 bases fit TRBD2. Germline assignment: CDR1 MNHEY and CDR2 SVGAGI. The trim removed 8 bases at V and 5 bases at J, leaving 11 bases unmatched. The CDR3 is 15 residues long. CDR3 in DNA: TGTGCCAGCCATACAGGAGCGGGAAGTACCGGGGAGCTGTTTTTT. Its protein product is CASHTGAGSTGELFF.

This chain links TRBV5-1 with TRBJ2-5; D may be TRBD1 (5 bases). Germline loops: CDR1 SGHRS, CDR2 YFSETQ. Trimming took off 5 bases at V and 0 bases at J, with 11 bases between the two ends. This CDR3 comprises 14 residues. The CDR3 nucleotides are TGCGCCAGCAGGAGTGGGGCTAACCAAGAGACCCAGTACTTC. Encoded protein: CASRSGANQETQYF.

The chain recombines TRBV5-1 with TRBJ2-7; D is possibly TRBD1 (5 bases). Germline V gene lookup returns CDR1 SGHRS and CDR2 YFSETQ. V lost 0 bases and J lost 6, with 16 bases in between. The CDR3 loop spans 15 amino acids. CDR3 bases: TGCGCCAGCAGCTTGGCCCACAGGACCGGGTCCGAGCAGTACTTC. This gives the protein CASSLAHRTGSEQYF.

The chain couples TRBV12-5 to TRBJ1-5, with TRBD1 identical over 10 bases. The V segment lost 6 bases and the J segment 6 bases; nucleotides outside the gene matches: 8. The germline V gene encodes CDR1 LGHNT and CDR2 FRNRAP. This CDR3 is 15 amino acids long. In DNA, the CDR3 is TGTGCTAGTGGGAACGACAGGGGGCTACCTCAGCCCCAGCATTTT. The encoded protein is CASGNDRGLPQPQHF.

The table lists this clone with a few counts. The chain recombines TRBV9 with TRBJ2-7; D not certain. From germline, CDR1 is SGDLS and CDR2 YYNGEE. Trimming cost V 3 bases and J 5 bases, with 12 bases left between them. This CDR3 is built from 13 residues. CDR3: CASSGAVGNEQYF. The CDR3 region has the DNA TGTGCCAGCAGCGGGGCTGTGGGCAACGAGCAGTACTTC.

The chain employs TRBV6-1 and TRBJ2-1, with 13 bases fitting TRBD2. From germline, CDR1 is MNHNS and CDR2 SASEGT. J gave up 7 bases and V 6 bases, and 6 bases lay outside the gene matches. This CDR3 has 15 amino acids. The CDR3 sequence: CASRPGTSGNNEQFF. DNA for the CDR3: TGTGCCAGCAGGCCCGGGACTAGCGGGAATAATGAGCAGTTCTTC.

This chain links TRBV2 with TRBJ1-5; D is uncertain. The germline gives CDR1 SNHLY, CDR2 FYNNEI. The CDR3 sequence is 12 residues long. V was cut by 6 bases and J by 9 bases, with 12 bases left in between. DNA for the CDR3: TGTGCCAGCAGGCTGACTCAAGGGCCCCAGCATTTT. This encodes CASRLTQGPQHF.

The V gene is TRBV11-3, the J gene TRBJ2-3; TRBD2 might be the D (6 bases). Germline V gives CDR1 SGHNT, CDR2 YENEEA. V lost 5 bases and J lost 1, with 16 bases in between. The CDR3 is 16 residues long. CDR3 amino acids: CASSHPSGERTDTQYF. CDR3 in DNA: TGTGCCAGCAGCCACCCCTCGGGGGAACGCACAGATACGCAGTATTTT.

This chain joins TRBV11-2 and TRBJ2-5; TRBD2 might be the D (6 bases). Per the germline V gene, CDR1 is SGHAT and CDR2 is FQNNGV. The CDR3 is 15 residues long. V shed 1 base and J shed 1 base, with 10 bases lying between them. CDR3 region: CASSLARLGQETQYF. CDR3 nucleotide sequence: TGTGCCAGCAGCTTAGCGCGACTAGGCCAAGAGACCCAGTACTTC.

The V and J genes are TRBV6-5 and TRBJ2-7; 9 nucleotides align to TRBD1. After removal of 0 bases from V and 5 bases from J, the junction contained 8 bases not matched to a gene. The length of the CDR3 is 16 residues. Germline V CDR1 and CDR2: MNHEY, SVGAGI. CDR3 sequence (DNA): TGTGCCAGCAGTTACTCGAAAGGACAGGGGTGGCACGAGCAGTACTTC. Its protein product is CASSYSKGQGWHEQYF.

The V gene is TRBV7-6, the J gene TRBJ2-3; TRBD1 aligns across 7 bases. The germline V gene has CDR1 SGHVS and CDR2 FNYEAQ. J lost 2 bases, V lost 1 base, and 3 bases had no gene match. This CDR3 spans 15 amino acids. The CDR3, as DNA: TGTGCCAGCAGCTTAGTAGGGGGCACCACAGATACGCAGTATTTT. Protein: CASSLVGGTTDTQYF. Full variable domain (outside the CDR3, taken from reference TRBV7-6 and TRBJ2-3): GAGVSQSPRYKVTKRGQDVALRCDPISGHVSLYWYRQALGQGPEFLTYFNYEAQQDKSGLPNDRFSAERPEGSISTLTIQRTEQRDSAMYRCASSLVGGTTDTQYFGPGTRLTVL.

The chain links TRBV2 to TRBJ2-1; 7 bases agree with TRBD2. CDR3 length equals 14 residues. Trimming removed 5 bases from V and 3 bases from J; junction bases left unmatched: 4. In germline, CDR1 is SNHLY, CDR2 FYNNEI. The CDR3 region is CASSREAIYNEQFF. CDR3 nucleotide sequence: TGTGCCAGCAGTCGGGAGGCGATCTACAATGAGCAGTTCTTC.

The gene calls are TRBV9 and TRBJ2-1; 12 nucleotides match TRBD2. The CDR3 sequence is 15 residues long. Losses at the gene ends were 4 bases for V and 9 bases for J; bases not matched to a gene: 8. CDR1 and CDR2 from the germline V gene are SGDLS and YYNGEE. CDR3 residues: CASSLRLAGEAEQFF. The DNA for the CDR3 is TGTGCCAGCAGCCTACGACTAGCGGGAGAGGCTGAGCAGTTCTTC.

In its sample, this clone was seen once. V usage is TRBV5-1 and J usage is TRBJ1-2; TRBD1 aligns across 9 bases. The CDR3 covers 13 residues. Per the germline V gene, CDR1 is SGHRS and CDR2 is YFSETQ. J gave up 14 bases and V 3 bases, and 11 bases lay outside the gene matches. The CDR3: CASSSTPGQGRTF. CDR3 nucleotides: TGCGCCAGCAGCTCGACCCCGGGACAGGGTCGGACCTTC.

The genes are TRBV27 and TRBJ1-2; D is possibly TRBD1 (6 bases). The CDR3 extends over 14 amino acids. Germline CDR1 and CDR2: MNHEY and SMNVEV (reference sequence). Between the trimmed V and J ends, which lost 5 bases and 4 bases, there was a span of 14 bases. CDR3 bases: TGTGCCAGCAGTGTTACAGGGTCCCCCTATGGCTACACCTTC. Amino acids: CASSVTGSPYGYTF.

This clone appeared once. The rearrangement links TRBV7-9 to TRBJ1-2, with a tentative D call TRBD1 (5 bases). The ends were cut back, 1 base at V and 10 bases at J, with 10 bases in the middle. CDR1 SEHNR and CDR2 FQNEAQ come from the germline V gene (reference sequence). The CDR3 length is 12 residues. The CDR3 coding sequence is TGTGCCAGCAGCTTAGAACAGGAAGACTACACCTTC. Its protein product is CASSLEQEDYTF.

J is TRBJ2-5 and V is TRBV7-2; no clear D. Germline V lookup: CDR1 SGHTA, CDR2 FQGNSA. The V end lost 5 bases, the J end lost 2 bases, and 12 bases lay between the germline ends. CDR3 size: 14 residues. CDR3 loop: CASSATVKQETQYF. DNA for the CDR3: TGTGCCAGCAGCGCTACAGTGAAACAAGAGACCCAGTACTTC.

The chain carries TRBV6-1 and TRBJ1-5; no definite D call. Per germline, CDR1 MNHNS and CDR2 SASEGT. Deletions cut 3 bases from V and 11 bases from J, with 17 bases between. This CDR3 has 14 amino acids. CDR3 protein: CASSEVGTGGAQHF. The CDR3 DNA reads as TGTGCCAGCAGTGAGGTAGGCACCGGAGGCGCCCAGCATTTT.

The V call is TRBV6-1, the J call TRBJ2-6; 9 bases align to TRBD1. V lost 3 bases to trimming and J lost 0 bases; unmatched junction nucleotides: 6. Germline CDR1 is MNHNS and CDR2 is SASEGT. This CDR3 spans 18 amino acids. For the CDR3, the DNA is TGTGCCAGCAGTGACCACAGGGGGCCCTCCTCTGGGGCCAACGTCCTGACTTTC. Amino acids: CASSDHRGPSSGANVLTF.

The genes are TRBV4-1 and TRBJ1-1; perhaps TRBD1 as D (6 bases). The germline CDR1 and CDR2 sequences are MGHRA and YSYEKL. Deletions cut 3 bases from V and 1 base from J, with 9 bases between. The CDR3 contains 14 residues. Here the CDR3 reads CASSHLGGNTEAFF. The CDR3, as DNA: TGCGCCAGCAGCCATTTAGGGGGGAACACTGAAGCTTTCTTT.

The J gene is TRBJ2-7, the V gene TRBV15; TRBD1 matches 7 bases. There are 15 residues in the CDR3. In germline, CDR1 is LNHNV, CDR2 YYDKDF (reference sequence). The ends lost 0 bases at V and 5 bases at J; junction bases unmatched: 7. DNA of the CDR3: TGTGCCACCAGCAGAGATCCCCAGGGGGTTAACGAGCAGTACTTC. It yields the protein CATSRDPQGVNEQYF.

The rearrangement joins TRBV5-5 to TRBJ2-5, with 10 bases identical to TRBD2. Looked up from germline, CDR1 is SGHKS and CDR2 is YYEKEE (reference sequence). The CDR3 totals 16 residues. V lost 7 bases, J lost 3 bases, and 12 bases stayed unmatched. The CDR3 here is CASVNSGGLPKETQYF. CDR3 coding DNA: TGTGCCAGCGTCAATAGCGGGGGGCTACCTAAAGAGACCCAGTACTTC.

The sample holds one count of this clone. This sequence joins TRBV10-1 and TRBJ2-3; the D is unclear. The CDR3 sequence is 14 residues long. Trimming stripped 6 bases from V and 0 bases from J, with 10 bases between. Per germline, CDR1 WNHNN and CDR2 SYGVQD (reference sequence). This chain's CDR3 is CASSGGTSTDTQYF. CDR3 nucleotides: TGCGCCAGCAGCGGCGGAACTAGCACAGATACGCAGTATTTT.